This T cell receptor (beta chain) came from a study of cytomegalovirus exposure and HLA in healthy donors (dated by TCRdb to about 2017). About the full investigation: In an earlier analysis of under 750 of the donors, 250 to 350 Gb of sequence data and some 100 million unique TCR beta sequences from approximately 180 million T cells were reported. The study used immunosequencing to profile the T cell repertoires of approximately 690 subjects and linked those repertoires to cytomegalovirus serostatus. Donor age, sex, ethnicity and CMV serostatus were compiled together with the repertoire data. The number of typed donors differed by locus: about 629-630 for A, B, C, DRB1 and DQB1; 500 to 550 for DQA1; approximately 600 for DPA1; and roughly 450 for DPB1. To predict cytomegalovirus infection status, the study brought together high-throughput TCR immunosequencing, statistical association of individual TCRs with disease status, and machine learning. In the later analysis, no new phenotypic data were used to find candidate immune exposures; instead, reliance was placed on TCR beta sequences and their occurrence across donors. An early release that covered some 640 HLA-typed donors contained around 300 gigabases of sequencing data and about 93 million unique TCR sequences. In addition to the first cohort of roughly 700 subjects, a separate validation cohort of approximately 130 different subjects was used. Both class I and class II loci were covered by HLA typing, at four-digit resolution. In a later analysis, previously published TCR beta repertoires from about 640 donors were re-analyzed and high-resolution HLA genotyping was added so that TCR occurrence patterns could be studied. The study aimed to test whether signatures of past pathogen exposure could be identified by cataloging public T cell receptors. A later genetic analysis used genome-wide SNP genotypes for about three fifths of the 666 donors, treating that subset as a discovery cohort. Among the roughly 400 genotyped donors, approximately 81% belonged to the genetic ancestry cluster associated with self-reported Caucasian donors. All discovery cohort repertoires had been generated on a single sequencing platform. An earlier analysis of 450 to 750 of the donors used high-throughput TCR beta sequencing to judge whether each TCR beta V gene segment behaved as functional or pseudogenic. Because of strong linkage in the cohort, five DR-DQ haplotypes were treated as single units for association and clustering. Among around 400 genotyped donors of the cohort, an average of approximately 240,000 unique TCR beta nucleotide sequences was sequenced per donor, of which about 20% were non-productive. Paper-wide results and their limitations: A total of fewer than 200 TCR beta chains were listed by the study as associated with cytomegalovirus. Compared with equally common non-associated chains, HLA-associated TCR beta chains in a later analysis were more clonally expanded and had lower generation probabilities. According to the authors, the approach could potentially be generalized to other disease states and immunological phenotypes. Presence/absence analyses assumed roughly uniform sequencing depth across donors, an assumption that may not hold. Most CMV-associated TCR beta chains appeared to be HLA-restricted in a later analysis, and the HLA associations seemed to be driven largely by CMV exposure. The earlier analysis of approximately 560 of the donors excluded roughly 16 rarely observed V segments, including chromosome 9 orphons, because counts were too low. V-gene and J-gene trimming of TCR beta chains was associated with a missense DCLRE1C variant in a later genetic analysis, and the association was replicated in an independent cohort. A later analysis found that TCR association rates varied across HLA loci, with DRB1 alleles showing the most associated TCRs and HLA-C alleles the fewest. Immune exposure information for the cohort was limited to CMV serostatus. Correlated functional status among segregating V segments might be attributable to linkage disequilibrium, but an unknown experimental factor could not be ruled out. A cluster of highly shared sequence variants was judged likely to represent a technical artifact of the sequencing pipeline. In a later analysis, several top co-occurrence clusters were reported to appear linked to parvovirus B19, influenza, CMV and Epstein-Barr virus. In a later analysis, about 16,000 TCR beta sequences were associated with specific HLA alleles at a false discovery rate of 0.05. A later genetic analysis reported fewer N-insertions in productive TCRs among donors in an Asian-associated ancestry cluster than the roughly 700-donor mean. A further reported finding was that TCR beta sequences accurately predicted the HLA-A and HLA-B alleles for most subjects in the first cohort. While some public TCRs were present in many individuals, most TCR sequences turned up only very rarely across donors. In an earlier analysis of 587 of the donors, most TCR beta V segments were observed in productive rearrangements about 90% or about 30% of the time, broadly matching IMGT annotations. The classifier was reported to diagnose cytomegalovirus status with high specificity and sensitivity in both the original cohort and the validation cohort. Strong co-occurrence of HLA alleles, especially DR and DQ, made assigning TCR associations to individual alleles difficult. Some IMGT-functional V segments, including TRBV6-2 and TRBV6-3, could not be told apart with the 87-base-pair reads, so those segments were excluded. The cohort was sequenced for TCR beta chains only, and without alpha or paired-chain data the features that could be detected were limited. Because some donors lacked HLA typing at each locus, the association tests relied only on the typed subset. A few of the identified cytomegalovirus-associated TCR beta chains were confirmed in vitro to be specific for cytomegalovirus antigens.

CDR1 is given as SGHNT and CDR2 as YENEEA, both from the germline V gene. The CDR3 contains 13 residues, cysteine and phenylalanine counted. This entry keeps only the CDR3 DNA: 39 bases, framed from base 1. V is pared back by 1 base and J by 2 bases, with 6 bases lying between the germline termini. In total, 500 to 700 healthy bone marrow donors made up the cohort. All cohort members were sampled while nominally healthy, although unrecorded immune exposures were likely present. The donor was CMV seronegative and belonged to the group of roughly 330 seronegative cohort members. A peripheral blood sample was provided by each donor, and peripheral blood mononuclear cells were used for TCR beta sequencing. Genomic DNA extraction from the blood cell samples was performed with the Qiagen DNeasy Blood Extraction Kit. To note about this clone: This receptor's antigen is unknown. No much larger clone is present one base from it, and per-base qualities are unavailable.

Library preparation was by the immunoSEQ multiplex PCR assay. For the multiplex PCR, a mixture combining 60 forward primers for TCR Vbeta segments and 13 reverse primers for TCR Jbeta segments was used. The CDR3 region of rearranged TCR beta genes was amplified from genomic DNA by a multiplex PCR assay. The amplified TCR beta libraries were sequenced on the Illumina HiSeq System as 87-base-pair reads. Per the original workflow: A later analysis counted tens of millions of unique TCR beta chains across the 600 to 850 repertoires, and roughly 10 million of these chains were shared by at least two donors. A nearest-neighbor algorithm error-corrected the raw reads and collapsed the reads into unique sequences, merging closely related sequences to remove PCR and sequencing errors. Alignment of CDR3 sequences to IMGT reference sequences was used to assign V, D and J gene segments. For a sequence to be retained, a match of at least six nucleotides was required to both a V gene segment and a J gene segment. Rearrangements were called productive when the CDR3 lacked stop codons and stayed in frame with V and J; all others were non-productive. Following IMGT convention, CDR3 was defined as the stretch from the second conserved V-encoded cysteine up to the conserved J-encoded phenylalanine. In an earlier analysis of around 540 of the donors, sequences lacking an unambiguous match to a single V gene segment were excluded. An earlier analysis of under 750 of the donors called V segments functional above 56.7% productive rearrangements and segregating when the between-donor standard deviation exceeded 5%. A statistical classification framework was built for diagnosing cytomegalovirus status from the catalog of TCR beta chain sequences. In a later analysis, V and J genes were assigned by comparing TCR nucleotide sequences against IMGT/GENE-DB human TR gene sequences. Using the TCRdist pipeline, a later analysis assigned CDR3 sequences along with most-parsimonious VDJ recombination scenarios. In a later analysis, every TCR beta chain was defined by the combination of its CDR3 amino acid sequence and its V-gene family, and reads without a unique V-gene family were dropped. A later analysis removed 550 to 650 highly shared, low-generation-probability nucleotide sequences to deal with suspected cross-contamination and a sequencing artifact. For each public chain, a later analysis derived a clonal expansion index from normalized ranks of inferred template counts within each repertoire. In a later analysis, generation probabilities were computed using a VDJ recombination model fitted to out-of-frame rearrangements, and the results were checked against IGoR. Hypergeometric tests were used in a later analysis to score TCR-TCR, TCR-HLA and TCR-CMV co-occurrence, with a repertoire-size bias correction applied to the TCR pairs. False discovery rates were estimated in a later analysis by permuting HLA or CMV assignments 20 times. In a later analysis, co-occurring TCRs were grouped using DBSCAN, and TCRdist sequence similarity was added for clustering within HLA-allele-positive subsets. Repertoires with fewer than 30,000 or more than 120,000 public chains, plus five repertoires with anomalous nucleotide sharing, were excluded from co-occurrence clustering. The clones in this table, taken by TCRdb from immuneACCESS, are in-frame only. Not every clone is retained; where verified, under half of the shortfall comes from an unresolved V gene, and the cause of the rest is unknown. The DNA was the basis for D and trimming; V, J and clone size are from that table. The table for this sample lists 75,000 to 100,000 clones; roughly 73% of them were counted only once. Approximately 3.5% of the sample comes from the top ten.

Input material: PBMCs. This sequence was found in a man aged 35-49 years in good health and CMV-seronegative. The sequence links TRBV11-3 to TRBJ2-7, with no confidently assigned D gene. The CDR3 reads as follows: CASSLAPTYEQYF. Read as DNA, the sequence is TGTGCCAGCAGCTTAGCCCCAACCTACGAGCAGTACTTC.